Listed below are T cell receptor beta chains from one sample, sequenced in a study of T cell repertoires in cytomegalovirus infection. The antigens for these receptors are not known. One entry per CDR3 protein, called by TCRdb with MiXCR from the reads. The sample includes about 920,000 distinct CDR3 sequences, 31% of them seen just once. Sequencing used cultured CD8+ T cells from PBMCs, obtained from culture after CMV antigen stimulation. The receptors stem from a human donor in good health (CMV status not recorded). Some clones in this sample may be carry-over from other donors' samples. The conserved cysteine and the conserved F or W are not part of the CDR3 here.

TRBJ2-7	TRBV2	ASSEGVGSYEQY
TRBJ1-1	TRBV7-8	ASSQWGQGGSTEAF
TRBJ2-5	TRBV6-2/TRBV6-3	ASSKWTARKETQY
TRBJ2-5	TRBV7-2	ASSPSSEETQY
TRBJ2-1	TRBV7-2	ASSPGTLSYDEQF
TRBJ2-3	TRBV14	ANSQDNGVVTDTQY
TRBJ2-7	TRBV20-1	SARDVLAAPYEQY
TRBJ2-7	TRBV6-1	ASRTMTGSFYEQY
TRBJ1-4	TRBV7-2	ASSPRQGINEKLF
TRBJ1-1	TRBV6-2/TRBV6-3	ASSYGAERSYRNTEAF
TRBJ1-4	TRBV14	ASSQSPRKLF
TRBJ1-5	TRBV29-1	SVAQGLSNQPQH
TRBJ1-2	TRBV7-8	ASSLAVWNGYT
TRBJ1-1	TRBV11-2	ASSFGRGIEAF
TRBJ2-3	TRBV11-3	ASSFTGGRADTQY
TRBJ1-3	TRBV19	ARLSFGTGGVRHSGNTIY
TRBJ2-1	TRBV7-8	ASSLVLGSSSSYNEQF
TRBJ2-7	TRBV7-6	ASSSFQNPTASYEQY
TRBJ2-3	TRBV9	ASSVVGKKADTQY
TRBJ2-2	TRBV27	ASSRVAGVPGELF
TRBJ2-2	TRBV7-8	ASSLVSRTGGPGLF
TRBJ2-1	TRBV19	ASSIRGQGAWYEQF
TRBJ2-1	TRBV12-3/TRBV12-4	ASSLRDFPYNEQF